The next 3 T cell receptor beta chains were all read from a single sample in a study of cytomegalovirus exposure and HLA in healthy donors. Amplification used 60 Vbeta primers and 13 Jbeta primers. Assay used: immunoSEQ multiplex PCR; TCRdb lists only in-frame clones, some missing. The sample shows roughly 140,000 clones, over 65% of them seen only once. Material for sequencing was PBMCs. The receptors were sampled from a man aged 40-50 years in good health and CMV-seropositive.

This chain's CDR3 is CASSDSGRVFPDTQYF. CDR3 nucleotides: TGTGCCAGCAGTGACTCGGGGCGCGTGTTCCCAGATACGCAGTATTTT. The chain combines TRBV6-4 with TRBJ2-3, with a tentative D call TRBD1 (5 bases). Germline loops: CDR1 MRHNA, CDR2 SNTAGT. CDR3 length: 16 amino acids. Trimming shortened V by 0 bases and J by 4 bases, and 14 bases separated the two germline ends.

The chain couples TRBV4-1 to TRBJ1-5, with TRBD1 as a possible D gene (6 bases). CDR3 length equals 18 residues. The germline gives CDR1 MGHRA, CDR2 YSYEKL. The V end was cut by 0 bases, the J end by 2 bases, with 17 bases between. The CDR3 nucleotides are TGCGCCAGCAGCCAAGAGAGCCTGACCGGACAGCGCAATCAGCCCCAGCATTTT. This codes for CASSQESLTGQRNQPQHF.

This chain connects TRBV6-5 to TRBJ1-4; the D is unclear. The CDR3 spans 14 residues. V was trimmed by 8 bases and J by 2 bases, leaving 12 bases between them. CDR1 and CDR2 (germline): MNHEY, SVGAGI. This CDR3 reads CASGRVGTNEKLFF. CDR3 bases: TGTGCCAGCGGGAGGGTAGGCACTAATGAAAAACTGTTTTTT.